This TCR beta chain was identified during a study of T cell repertoires in cytomegalovirus infection. A few counts support this clonotype. The CDR3 is 15 residues long. V lost 1 base to trimming and J lost 0 bases, with 9 bases between them. Looked up from germline, CDR1 is KGHSH and CDR2 is LQKENI. Via MiXCR, TCRdb re-called the reads, giving one row per CDR3 protein. The data show around 330,000 distinct CDR3 sequences, 15% to 20% seen once. The chain joins TRBV18 to TRBJ1-2; D unclear. Sequencing was carried out using PBMCs. The clonotype originates from a human donor in good health (CMV status not recorded). Some clones in this sample may be carry-over from other donors' samples. The CDR3 nucleotides read TGTGCCAGCTCACCACGTGTAGATTCTAACTATGGCTACACCTTC. This sequence encodes CASSPRVDSNYGYTF.